Listed below are T cell receptor beta chains from one sample, sequenced in a study of blood T cell repertoires in COVID-19. Profiled with immunoSEQ multiplex PCR; TCRdb holds only in-frame clones, not every one. The repertoire holds about 180,000 clones, with approximately 78% as singletons. Sequencing input: peripheral blood. These receptors were collected from a woman of 80 years or more with COVID-19, enrolled during active disease. Each CDR3 is given with its conserved first and last residue. The D gene is left open where the match is weak. A row's size may be missing; if present it is once, few, many or a size class.

TRBJ2-5	NA	TRBV2	NA	CASSPGATQYF	TGTGCCAGCAGCCCAGGGGCTACCCAGTACTTC
TRBJ2-2	NA	TRBV2	TRBD2	CATQTLAGNTGELFF	TGTGCCACACAAACCCTAGCGGGGAACACCGGGGAGCTGTTTTTT
TRBJ1-2	NA	TRBV20-1	NA	CSGQVNYGYTF	TGCAGTGGCCAGGTCAACTATGGCTACACCTTC
TRBJ2-2	NA	TRBV1	NA	CTSSQDEETGELFF	TGCACCAGCAGCCAAGATGAAGAGACCGGGGAGCTGTTTTTT
TRBJ2-7	NA	TRBV27	NA	CASRRGPALSPSYEQYF	TGTGCCAGCAGACGTGGCCCCGCACTATCTCCCTCCTACGAGCAGTACTTC
TRBJ2-2	NA	TRBV2	NA	CASTQRRFLNTGELFF	TGTGCCAGCACTCAGAGGCGGTTCTTGAACACCGGGGAGCTGTTTTTT
TRBJ2-7	NA	TRBV14	NA	CASSQLEDYSSYEQYF	TGTGCCAGCAGCCAACTTGAGGACTATAGCTCCTACGAGCAGTACTTC
TRBJ1-1	NA	TRBV7-9	TRBD1	CASSDTGTGRHEAFF	TGTGCCAGCAGCGACACCGGGACAGGGCGGCATGAAGCTTTCTTT
TRBJ1-2	once	TRBV19	NA	CASSPTVSNYGYTF	TGTGCCAGTAGTCCGACAGTGTCAAACTATGGCTACACCTTC
TRBJ1-2	NA	TRBV28	TRBD1	CANEDRATQNYGYTF	TGTGCCAATGAGGACAGGGCCACACAGAACTATGGCTACACCTTC
TRBJ2-7	NA	TRBV6-1	NA	CASSELRVPYEQYF	TGTGCCAGCAGTGAACTCAGGGTCCCCTACGAGCAGTACTTC
TRBJ2-3	NA	TRBV13	TRBD2	CASSLRLAGLDTQYF	TGTGCCAGCAGCTTAAGACTAGCGGGACTTGATACGCAGTATTTT
TRBJ2-1	NA	TRBV3-1/TRBV3-2	TRBD2	CASSSAGLGDNEQFF	TGTGCCAGCAGCTCAGCGGGACTAGGTGACAATGAGCAGTTCTTC
TRBJ1-2	large	TRBV11-2	TRBD1	CASSLGQGARGYTF	TGTGCCAGCAGCTTAGGACAGGGGGCGCGTGGCTACACCTTC
TRBJ2-5	many	TRBV4-2	TRBD2	CASSQGTRGETQYF	TGTGCCAGCAGCCAAGGGACTAGAGGAGAGACCCAGTACTTC
TRBJ2-2	few	TRBV5-1	TRBD1	CASSLRQGASTGELFF	TGCGCCAGCAGCTTGCGGCAGGGGGCGAGCACCGGGGAGCTGTTTTTT
TRBJ2-7	many	TRBV29-1	NA	CSVEVGTGPYEQYF	TGCAGCGTTGAAGTGGGAACAGGTCCCTACGAGCAGTACTTC
TRBJ2-2	once	TRBV6-2/TRBV6-3	NA	CASSSTDTGTGELFF	TGTGCCAGCAGCTCCACGGACACAGGCACCGGGGAGCTGTTTTTT
TRBJ2-3	NA	TRBV2	TRBD2	CASRELAGGVTDTQYF	TGTGCCAGCAGGGAACTAGCGGGGGGGGTCACAGATACGCAGTATTTT
TRBJ1-1	NA	TRBV7-8	NA	CASSLGAQSTEAFF	TGTGCCAGCAGCTTAGGGGCCCAAAGCACTGAAGCTTTCTTT
TRBJ2-2	NA	TRBV5-4	TRBD2	CASSPGLAGANTGELFF	TGTGCCAGCAGCCCGGGACTAGCGGGCGCGAACACCGGGGAGCTGTTTTTT
TRBJ2-7	NA	TRBV10-3	NA	CAISETTYGGRYDYEQYF	TGTGCCATCAGTGAGACTACATATGGAGGGCGATATGACTACGAGCAGTACTTC
TRBJ1-1	once	TRBV5-1	NA	CASSLAGMNTEAFF	TGCGCCAGCAGCTTGGCAGGTATGAACACTGAAGCTTTCTTT
TRBJ2-1	NA	TRBV6-5	TRBD1	CASRGDRTPNEQFF	TGTGCCAGCAGGGGGGACAGAACACCCAATGAGCAGTTCTTC
TRBJ1-4	NA	TRBV5-1	TRBD1	CASSGGTVNEKLFF	TGCGCCAGCAGCGGGGGGACAGTGAATGAAAAACTGTTTTTT
TRBJ2-2	NA	TRBV19	NA	CASSFPGVAAGGELFF	TGTGCCAGTAGTTTCCCCGGGGTAGCCGCCGGCGGGGAGCTGTTTTTT
TRBJ1-4	NA	TRBV3-1/TRBV3-2	NA	CASSVRGGDEKLFF	TGTGCCAGCAGCGTCCGAGGGGGGGATGAAAAACTGTTTTTT
TRBJ2-3	NA	TRBV5-1	TRBD2	CASSREGGEDTQYF	TGCGCCAGCAGCCGGGAGGGCGGCGAAGATACGCAGTATTTT
TRBJ1-6	NA	TRBV7-2	TRBD1	CASSLNPGQNNSPLHF	TGTGCCAGCAGCTTAAATCCGGGACAGAATAATTCACCCCTCCACTTT
TRBJ2-5	many	TRBV7-9	NA	CASSSGQRQETQYF	TGTGCCAGCAGCTCCGGACAGCGCCAAGAGACCCAGTACTTC
TRBJ2-7	NA	TRBV6-5	NA	CASSYSFTGLEQYF	TGTGCCAGCAGTTACTCATTTACGGGTTTGGAGCAGTACTTC
TRBJ2-3	many	TRBV7-9	TRBD2	CASSTRTSADTQYF	TGTGCCAGCAGCACCCGGACTAGCGCGGATACGCAGTATTTT
TRBJ2-7	NA	TRBV11-2	NA	CASSLVAGLDEQYF	TGTGCCAGCAGCTTAGTAGCAGGGCTTGACGAGCAGTACTTC
TRBJ1-3	NA	TRBV5-1	NA	CASSLSGTQSGNTIYF	TGCGCCAGCAGCTTGTCAGGGACTCAATCTGGAAACACCATATATTTT
TRBJ2-7	NA	TRBV6-5	NA	CASSYRRAGGYYEQYF	TGTGCCAGCAGTTACAGGCGGGCAGGGGGGTACTACGAGCAGTACTTC
TRBJ1-2	NA	TRBV28	NA	CASSFPPGGFYGYTF	TGTGCCAGCAGTTTCCCCCCAGGAGGATTCTATGGCTACACCTTC
TRBJ2-2	few	TRBV30	TRBD2	CAWSVLAGGQTGELFF	TGTGCCTGGAGTGTCCTAGCGGGGGGGCAGACCGGGGAGCTGTTTTTT
TRBJ1-6	NA	TRBV28	NA	CASSLWELNSPLHF	TGTGCCAGCAGTTTATGGGAGCTTAATTCACCCCTCCACTTT
TRBJ1-2	few	TRBV4-1	NA	CASSPTRGINYGYTF	TGCGCCAGCAGCCCAACGAGGGGGATTAACTATGGCTACACCTTC
TRBJ1-1	NA	TRBV5-1	TRBD1	CASSLRPGQGGGGTEAFF	TGCGCCAGCAGCTTGCGTCCGGGACAGGGTGGAGGAGGGACTGAAGCTTTCTTT
TRBJ2-7	once	TRBV9	TRBD1	CASSAVGTGSYEQYF	TGTGCCAGCAGCGCGGTCGGGACAGGGTCGTACGAGCAGTACTTC
TRBJ2-5	NA	TRBV11-1	TRBD1	CASSLPRQGKKETQYF	TGTGCCAGCAGCTTACCTCGACAGGGGAAAAAAGAGACCCAGTACTTC
TRBJ2-7	NA	TRBV6-5	TRBD1	CASSSTGGSYEQYF	TGTGCCAGTTCCTCCACAGGGGGCTCCTACGAGCAGTACTTC
TRBJ2-5	NA	TRBV10-3	NA	CAISEFTVETQYF	TGTGCCATCAGTGAGTTTACGGTCGAGACCCAGTACTTC
TRBJ2-5	NA	TRBV3-1/TRBV3-2	NA	CASSQDAGPRGTQYF	TGTGCCAGCAGCCAAGATGCGGGTCCACGCGGGACCCAGTACTTC
TRBJ2-1	NA	TRBV18	TRBD1	CASSQETGVGGEQFF	TGTGCCAGCTCACAGGAGACAGGGGTAGGCGGTGAGCAGTTCTTC
TRBJ1-2	NA	TRBV9	NA	CASSTYGGLGYGYTF	TGTGCCAGCAGCACGTACGGGGGGCTAGGTTATGGCTACACCTTC